Given below is one T cell receptor beta chain in context. Its antigen is still unknown. The sample comes from a study of T-cell reconstitution after alpha-beta-depleted transplantation in children. The CDR3 totals 13 residues. Trimming took off 6 bases at V and 8 bases at J, with 14 bases between the two ends. Molecular barcoding with unique molecular identifiers was used for the TCRbeta library. TCRdb re-called the PCR reads through MiXCR, storing one row per CDR3 protein. The sample has around 580,000 distinct CDR3 sequences, more than 20% seen once. Findings and caveats of the study: A year post-transplant, T-cell counts and diversity derived mostly from newly produced T cells. The high TCRbeta diversity at day 60 in some patients came from surviving recipient T cells and thymic progenitors. Where alpha-beta T cells came from about two months after transplant was reportedly several hundred expanded graft clones.

The source of this sequence is a boy younger than two who had a stem cell transplant for acute myeloid leukemia, so the T cells may come from the graft donor. The sample consisted of PBMCs, mostly from graft donor cells, taken 360 days after TCRalphabeta/CD19-depleted stem cell transplant. The V gene is TRBV12-3 or TRBV12-4, the J gene TRBJ2-1; weak D call: TRBD2 (6 bases). CDR3 in DNA: TGTGCCAGCAGCCTCCCGGAGGGAGATGAGCAGTTCTTC. As protein: CASSLPEGDEQFF.